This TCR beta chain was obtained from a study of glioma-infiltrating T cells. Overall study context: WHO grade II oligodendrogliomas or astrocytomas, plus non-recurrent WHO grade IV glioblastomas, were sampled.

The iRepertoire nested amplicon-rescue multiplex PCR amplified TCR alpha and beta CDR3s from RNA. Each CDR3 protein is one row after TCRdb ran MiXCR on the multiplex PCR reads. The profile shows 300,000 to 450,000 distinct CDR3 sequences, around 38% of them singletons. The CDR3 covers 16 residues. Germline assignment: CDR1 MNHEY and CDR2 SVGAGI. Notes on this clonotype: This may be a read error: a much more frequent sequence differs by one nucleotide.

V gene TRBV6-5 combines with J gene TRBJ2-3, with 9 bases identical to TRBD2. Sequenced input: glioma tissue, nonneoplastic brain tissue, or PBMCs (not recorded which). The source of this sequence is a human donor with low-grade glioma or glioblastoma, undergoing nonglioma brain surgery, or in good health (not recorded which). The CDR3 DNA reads TGTGCCAGCATTTACGCCCCGGCTAGCGGGGAAGATACGCAGTATTTT. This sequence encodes CASIYAPASGEDTQYF.